This T cell receptor beta chain was sequenced for a study of shared clonotypes between healthy human individuals. Produced via immunoSEQ multiplex PCR; TCRdb's table is partial and in-frame only. This table holds about 2 million clones, about 95% found once. Naive CD8 cells lacked CD45RO, underwent positive selection for CCR7 and left out terminally differentiated effector memory CD45RA+ cells. In its sample, this clone was seen a few times. This CDR3 is built from 12 residues. Trimming stripped 5 bases from V and 2 bases from J, with 4 bases between. CDR1 is SGHNT and CDR2 is YENEEA in the germline V gene.

Sequencing was performed on naive CD8+ T cells sorted from blood. The sequence derives from a man aged 18 to 29 in good health. The gene calls are TRBV11-3 and TRBJ1-3; D is unresolved. The CDR3 bases are TGTGCCAGCAGCCCTGCTGGAAACACCATATATTTT. Its translation: CASSPAGNTIYF.